Shown below are 21 T cell receptor beta chains from a single sample sequenced in a study of cytomegalovirus exposure and HLA in healthy donors. The PCR was carried out with 60 Vbeta primers and 13 Jbeta primers. Produced via immunoSEQ multiplex PCR; TCRdb's table is partial and in-frame only. The sample contains roughly 120,000 clones, 9.5% of which appear only once. The sequencing input was PBMCs. The receptors originated from a young man in good health and CMV-seronegative.

This clone was seen only a few times. The chain carries TRBV9 and TRBJ1-4; D uncertain. Germline CDR1 SGDLS, CDR2 YYNGEE. CDR3 length equals 13 residues. V was cut by 1 base and J by 8 bases, with 9 bases left in between. CDR3 region: CASSVSGREKLFF. The DNA of the CDR3 is TGTGCCAGCAGCGTATCCGGGAGGGAAAAACTGTTTTTT.

This clone occurred a few times. The chain links TRBV7-2 to TRBJ2-2; a possible D gene is TRBD2 (5 bases). CDR1 SGHTA and CDR2 FQGNSA come from the germline V gene. The V end was cut by 2 bases, the J end by 0 bases, with 13 bases between. CDR3 length: 17 amino acids. Written as DNA, the CDR3 is TGTGCCAGCAGCTTATTAGTTCCGGGATCGAACACCGGGGAGCTGTTTTTT. Translated: CASSLLVPGSNTGELFF.

This clone was detected a few times. The chain uses TRBV30 and TRBJ1-6; D might be TRBD1 (6 bases). Germline CDR1 and CDR2: GTSNPN and SVGIG (reference sequence). V was cut by 4 bases and J by 10 bases, with 17 bases left in between. The CDR3 contains 14 residues. CDR3 protein: CAWKQEQGGSPLHF. CDR3 DNA: TGTGCCTGGAAGCAGGAACAAGGGGGATCACCCCTCCACTTT.

The J gene is TRBJ1-6, the V gene TRBV9; D remains ambiguous. The CDR3 has 14 residues. The ends were cut back, 3 bases at V and 4 bases at J, with 8 bases in the middle. Looked up from germline, CDR1 is SGDLS and CDR2 is YYNGEE. CDR3: CASSEAGYNSPLHF. In nucleotides, the CDR3 is TGTGCCAGCAGCGAGGCAGGTTATAATTCACCCCTCCACTTT.

CDR3 protein: CAAGGLEQYF. CDR3 DNA: TGTGCAGCAGGGGGGTTGGAGCAGTACTTC. The rearrangement joins TRBV6-5 to TRBJ2-7; possibly TRBD1 for D (7 bases). Looked up from germline, CDR1 is MNHEY and CDR2 is SVGAGI. This CDR3 contains 10 residues.

This clone appeared a few times. This sequence joins TRBV7-2 and TRBJ2-3; TRBD1 agrees at 7 bases. Germline assignment: CDR1 SGHTA and CDR2 FQGNSA. There are 14 residues in the CDR3. V lost 4 bases and J lost 6; bases outside the gene matches: 7. CDR3 nucleotide sequence: TGTGCCAGCAGCTCGCTAGTGGGACAGGATACGCAGTATTTT. Protein: CASSSLVGQDTQYF.

The chain combines TRBV4-3 with TRBJ2-5, with 13 bases that match TRBD2. Trimming removed 0 bases from V and 8 bases from J; junction bases left unmatched: 9. CDR3 size: 17 residues. Germline lookup yields CDR1 LGHNA and CDR2 YSLEER. CDR3 in amino acids: CASSQETSGGLSATQYF. Written as DNA, the CDR3 is TGCGCCAGCAGCCAAGAGACTAGCGGGGGGCTTTCGGCTACCCAGTACTTC.

This clone was seen more than once but under ten times. The chain recombines TRBV5-1 with TRBJ2-1; 8 bases agree with TRBD2. The CDR3 is 15 amino acids. CDR1 SGHRS and CDR2 YFSETQ come from the germline V gene. V gave up 3 bases and J gave up 7 bases; unmatched junction bases: 9. CDR3 DNA: TGCGCCAGCAGCTGGAACGGGGGGGCGACGAATGAGCAGTTCTTC. It yields the protein CASSWNGGATNEQFF. Filled out from reference TRBV5-1 and TRBJ2-1, the complete variable domain reads KAGVTQTPRYLIKTRGQQVTLSCSPISGHRSVSWYQQTPGQGLQFLFEYFSETQRNKGNFPGRFSGRQFSNSRSEMNVSTLELGDSALYLCASSWNGGATNEQFFGPGTRLTVL.

The chain couples TRBV19 to TRBJ2-2, with 9 bases identical to TRBD1. The V gene end was trimmed by 5 bases and the J gene end by 4 bases; junction bases not matched to a gene: 8. CDR1 and CDR2 (germline): LNHDA, SQIVND (reference sequence). The CDR3 runs 16 residues. The CDR3 loop is CASSPEGQGSTGELFF. The CDR3 DNA reads as TGTGCCAGTAGTCCAGAGGGACAGGGATCCACCGGGGAGCTGTTTTTT.

The chain links TRBV4-1 to TRBJ2-5, with 9 bases identical to TRBD2. J was trimmed by 5 bases and V by 2 bases; bases with no gene match: 9. Germline values: CDR1 MGHRA, CDR2 YSYEKL. The CDR3 is 16 amino acids. CDR3 sequence: CASSQPTSGPMETQYF. In DNA, the CDR3 is TGCGCCAGCAGCCAACCGACTAGCGGCCCCATGGAGACCCAGTACTTC.

There are a few counts of this clone. This chain links TRBV11-2 with TRBJ1-1; D gene uncertain. This CDR3 has 15 amino acids. Between the trimmed V and J ends, which lost 5 bases and 1 base, there was a span of 14 bases. The germline V gene encodes CDR1 SGHAT and CDR2 FQNNGV. The CDR3 DNA follows: TGTGCCAGCAGCAAGAGGCCGGCCACGAACACTGAAGCTTTCTTT. It yields the protein CASSKRPATNTEAFF.

V gene TRBV19 combines with J gene TRBJ2-7, with 8 bases aligning to TRBD1. This CDR3 region has 14 residues. The trim removed 2 bases at V and 5 bases at J, leaving 5 bases unmatched. The germline V gene encodes CDR1 LNHDA and CDR2 SQIVND (reference sequence). CDR3 in amino acids: CASSIPGQDDEQYF. CDR3 bases: TGTGCCAGTAGTATACCGGGACAGGATGACGAGCAGTACTTC. Full variable domain (outside the CDR3, taken from reference TRBV19 and TRBJ2-7): DGGITQSPKYLFRKEGQNVTLSCEQNLNHDAMYWYRQDPGQGLRLIYYSQIVNDFQKGDIAEGYSVSREKKESFPLTVTSAQKNPTAFYLCASSIPGQDDEQYFGPGTRLTVT.

This chain connects TRBV10-3 to TRBJ1-5; TRBD1 aligns across 9 bases. Unmatched junction bases numbered 6, after V lost 3 bases and J lost 6 bases. Germline values: CDR1 ENHRY, CDR2 SYGVKD. This CDR3 is 15 amino acids long. The CDR3 spells CAISDPDRGVQPQHF. In DNA, the CDR3 is TGTGCCATCAGTGACCCGGACAGGGGAGTTCAGCCCCAGCATTTT.

This clone was observed many times. The V and J genes are TRBV19 and TRBJ2-7; unclear D gene. V lost 5 bases to trimming and J lost 0 bases, with 5 bases between them. This CDR3 is built from 12 residues. Germline values: CDR1 LNHDA, CDR2 SQIVND (reference sequence). The CDR3 DNA reads TGTGCCAGTAGTGAGTCCTCCTACGAGCAGTACTTC. Its translation is CASSESSYEQYF.

The chain has TRBV6-1 and TRBJ2-4; 10 nucleotides align to TRBD1. V gave up 5 bases and J gave up 3 bases; unmatched junction bases: 4. The CDR3 extends over 15 amino acids. Germline assignment: CDR1 MNHNS and CDR2 SASEGT. The CDR3 is CASSHRTGGKNIQYF. The CDR3, as DNA: TGTGCCAGCAGTCACAGGACAGGGGGCAAAAACATTCAGTACTTC.

The chain couples TRBV27 to TRBJ1-5; D is undetermined. This CDR3 is built from 12 residues. Trimming cost V 6 bases and J 6 bases, with 9 bases left between them. Germline V gene lookup returns CDR1 MNHEY and CDR2 SMNVEV (reference sequence). Here the CDR3 reads CASSMAGQPQHF. The CDR3 bases are TGTGCCAGCAGCATGGCGGGTCAGCCCCAGCATTTT.

This clone was picked up a small number of times. The chain carries TRBV5-6 and TRBJ1-6; 12 bases fit TRBD1. The trim removed 3 bases at V and 7 bases at J, leaving 2 bases unmatched. Germline V gives CDR1 SGHDT, CDR2 YYEEEE. This CDR3 contains 15 residues. The CDR3 region has the DNA TGTGCCAGCAGCTCGGGACAGGGGGCAAATTCACCCCTCCACTTT. Protein: CASSSGQGANSPLHF.

This chain joins TRBV18 and TRBJ1-5; D gene uncertain. There are 15 residues in the CDR3. The V gene's germline CDR1 is KGHSH and CDR2 LQKENI. Deletions cut 2 bases from V and 4 bases from J, with 12 bases between. CDR3 in DNA: TGTGCCAGCTCACCAAGAGAAGGAGATAATCAGCCCCAGCATTTT. It codes for CASSPREGDNQPQHF.

This clone was observed a few times. V gene TRBV5-4 combines with J gene TRBJ1-6; TRBD1 might be the D (5 bases). Trimming stripped 3 bases from V and 7 bases from J, with 5 bases between. From germline, CDR1 is SGHNT and CDR2 YYREEE (reference sequence). The CDR3 is made up of 12 amino acids. In DNA form, the CDR3 reads TGTGCCAGCAGCTCAGGGAATTCACCCCTCCACTTT. It codes for CASSSGNSPLHF.

This clone was detected a few times. V usage is TRBV12-5 and J usage is TRBJ1-5, with TRBD1 identical over 7 bases. The germline V gene encodes CDR1 LGHNT and CDR2 FRNRAP. This CDR3 is 13 amino acids long. V trimming: 2 bases; J trimming: 7 bases; junction bases outside the gene matches: 2. CDR3 residues: CASGLTGEQPQHF. The CDR3 nucleotides read TGTGCTAGTGGTTTGACAGGGGAACAGCCCCAGCATTTT.

V and J are TRBV6-1 and TRBJ2-4; 12 bases agree with TRBD2. This CDR3 region has 20 residues. V shed 0 bases and J 2 bases; nucleotides not matched to a gene: 11. Looked up from germline, CDR1 is MNHNS and CDR2 is SASEGT. The CDR3 sequence is CASSEASASGRAVTKNIQYF. CDR3 coding DNA: TGTGCCAGCAGTGAAGCGTCGGCTAGCGGGAGGGCCGTGACCAAAAACATTCAGTACTTC.